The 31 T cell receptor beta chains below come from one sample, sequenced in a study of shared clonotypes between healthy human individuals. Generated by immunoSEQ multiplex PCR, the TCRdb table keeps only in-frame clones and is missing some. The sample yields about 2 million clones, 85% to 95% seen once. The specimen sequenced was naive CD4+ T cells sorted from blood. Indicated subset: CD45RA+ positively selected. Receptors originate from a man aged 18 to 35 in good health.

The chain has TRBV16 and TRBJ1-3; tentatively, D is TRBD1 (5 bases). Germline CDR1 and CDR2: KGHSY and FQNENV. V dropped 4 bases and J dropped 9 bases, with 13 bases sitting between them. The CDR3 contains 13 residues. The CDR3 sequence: CASSRQWEGTIYF. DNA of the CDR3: TGTGCCAGCAGCCGACAGTGGGAAGGCACCATATATTTT.

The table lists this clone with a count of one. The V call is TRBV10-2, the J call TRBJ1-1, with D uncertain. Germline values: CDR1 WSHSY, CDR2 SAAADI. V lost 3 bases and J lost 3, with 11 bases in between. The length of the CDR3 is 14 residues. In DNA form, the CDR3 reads TGCGCCAGCAGTGAAGTGGGCAGATACACTGAAGCTTTCTTT. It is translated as CASSEVGRYTEAFF.

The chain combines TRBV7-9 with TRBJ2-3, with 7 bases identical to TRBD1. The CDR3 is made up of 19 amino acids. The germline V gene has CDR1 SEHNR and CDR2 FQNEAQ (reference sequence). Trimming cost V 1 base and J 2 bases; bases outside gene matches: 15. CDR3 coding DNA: TGTGCCAGCAGCTTAGGACGGGTCAGGGGGAGAAATATCACAGATACGCAGTATTTT. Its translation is CASSLGRVRGRNITDTQYF.

The CDR3 coding sequence is TGTGCCAGCTCACCGCCCGGGGGCAGCTCCTACGAGCAGTACTTC. It is translated as CASSPPGGSSYEQYF. The V gene is TRBV18, the J gene TRBJ2-7; D is tentatively TRBD1 or TRBD2 (6 bases each). This CDR3 has 15 amino acids. V shed 3 bases and J shed 0 bases, with 12 bases lying between them. Looked up from germline, CDR1 is KGHSH and CDR2 is LQKENI. Together with reference TRBV18 and TRBJ2-7, the CDR3 gives the full variable domain: NAGVMQNPRHLVRRRGQEARLRCSPMKGHSHVYWYRQLPEEGLKFMVYLQKENIIDESGMPKERFSAEFPKEGPSILRIQQVVRGDSAAYFCASSPPGGSSYEQYFGPGTRLTVT.

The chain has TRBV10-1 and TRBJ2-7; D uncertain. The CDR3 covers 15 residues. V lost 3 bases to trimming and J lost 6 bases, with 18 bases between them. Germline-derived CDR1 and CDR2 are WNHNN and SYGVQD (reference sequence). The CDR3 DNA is TGCGCCAGCAGTGAAATTAGGGCAGGCGTTGGCGAGCAGTACTTC. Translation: CASSEIRAGVGEQYF.

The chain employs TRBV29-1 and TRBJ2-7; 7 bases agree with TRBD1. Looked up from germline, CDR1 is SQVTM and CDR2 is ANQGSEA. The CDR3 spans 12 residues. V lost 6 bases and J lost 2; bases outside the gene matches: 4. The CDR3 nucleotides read TGCAGCGTCAGGGACAGTGCCTACGAGCAGTACTTC. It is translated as CSVRDSAYEQYF.

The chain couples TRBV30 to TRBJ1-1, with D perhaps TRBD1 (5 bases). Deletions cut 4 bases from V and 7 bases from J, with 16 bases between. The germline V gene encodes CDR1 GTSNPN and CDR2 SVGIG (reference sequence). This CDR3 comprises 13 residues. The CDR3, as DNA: TGTGCCTGGACCTACCTCGGGGGAAATGAAGCTTTCTTT. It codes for CAWTYLGGNEAFF.

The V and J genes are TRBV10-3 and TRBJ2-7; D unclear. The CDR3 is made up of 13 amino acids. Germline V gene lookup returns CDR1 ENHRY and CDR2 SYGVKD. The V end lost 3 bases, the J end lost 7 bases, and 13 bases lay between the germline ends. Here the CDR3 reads CAISDSGPWEQYF. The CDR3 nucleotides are TGTGCCATCAGTGATTCTGGTCCCTGGGAGCAGTACTTC.

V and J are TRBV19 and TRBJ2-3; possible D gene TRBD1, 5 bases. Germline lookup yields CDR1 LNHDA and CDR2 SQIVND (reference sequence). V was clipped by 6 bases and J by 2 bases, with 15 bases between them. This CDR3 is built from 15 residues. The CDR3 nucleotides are TGTGCCAGTAGAGAGGACACGATAAACACAGATACGCAGTATTTT. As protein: CASREDTINTDTQYF.

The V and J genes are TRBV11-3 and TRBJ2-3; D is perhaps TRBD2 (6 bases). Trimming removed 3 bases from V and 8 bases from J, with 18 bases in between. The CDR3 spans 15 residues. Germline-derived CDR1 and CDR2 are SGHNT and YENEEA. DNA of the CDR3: TGTGCCAGCAGCTTGTATGGGACTGCAGGAGGTACGCAGTATTTT. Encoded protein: CASSLYGTAGGTQYF.

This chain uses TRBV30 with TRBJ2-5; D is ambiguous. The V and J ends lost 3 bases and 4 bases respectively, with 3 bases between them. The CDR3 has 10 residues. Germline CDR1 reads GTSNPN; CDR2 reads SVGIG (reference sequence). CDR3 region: CAWRRETQYF. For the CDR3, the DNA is TGTGCCTGGAGACGAGAGACCCAGTACTTC.

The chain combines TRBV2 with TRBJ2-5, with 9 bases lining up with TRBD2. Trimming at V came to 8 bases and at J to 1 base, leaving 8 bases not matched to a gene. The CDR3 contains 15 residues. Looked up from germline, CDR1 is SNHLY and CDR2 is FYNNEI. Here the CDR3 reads CASCGRAGGQETQYF. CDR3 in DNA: TGTGCCAGCTGTGGTCGAGCGGGGGGCCAAGAGACCCAGTACTTC.

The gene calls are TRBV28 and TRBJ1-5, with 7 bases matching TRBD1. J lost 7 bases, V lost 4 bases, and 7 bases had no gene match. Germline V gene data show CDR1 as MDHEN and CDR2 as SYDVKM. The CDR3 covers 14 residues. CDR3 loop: CASSSEGARQPQHF. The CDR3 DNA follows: TGTGCCAGCAGTTCAGAGGGGGCCCGGCAGCCCCAGCATTTT.

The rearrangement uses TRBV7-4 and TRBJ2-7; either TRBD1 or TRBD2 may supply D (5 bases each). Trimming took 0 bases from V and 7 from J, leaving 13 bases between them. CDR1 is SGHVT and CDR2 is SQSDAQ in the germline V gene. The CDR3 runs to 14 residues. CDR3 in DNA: TGTGCCAGCAGCTTAGCTCAGCAGAGGGGTGAGCAGTACTTC. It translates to CASSLAQQRGEQYF.

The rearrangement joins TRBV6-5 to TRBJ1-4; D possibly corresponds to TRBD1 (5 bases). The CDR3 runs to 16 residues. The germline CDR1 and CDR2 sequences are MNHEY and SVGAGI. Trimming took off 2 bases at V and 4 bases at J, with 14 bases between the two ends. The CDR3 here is CASSYVAWDGNEKLFF. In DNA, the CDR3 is TGTGCCAGCAGTTACGTGGCCTGGGACGGTAATGAAAAACTGTTTTTT.

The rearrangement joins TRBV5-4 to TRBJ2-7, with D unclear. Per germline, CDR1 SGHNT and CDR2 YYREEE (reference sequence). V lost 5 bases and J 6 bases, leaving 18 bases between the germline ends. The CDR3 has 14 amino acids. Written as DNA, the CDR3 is TGTGCCAGCAGTCCACCTGGGCCCGACCGCGAGCAGTACTTC. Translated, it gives CASSPPGPDREQYF.

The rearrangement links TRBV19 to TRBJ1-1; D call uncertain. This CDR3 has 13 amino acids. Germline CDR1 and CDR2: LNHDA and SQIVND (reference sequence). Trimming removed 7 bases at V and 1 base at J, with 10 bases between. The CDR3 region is CASMAWENTEAFF. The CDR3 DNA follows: TGTGCCAGTATGGCGTGGGAGAACACTGAAGCTTTCTTT.

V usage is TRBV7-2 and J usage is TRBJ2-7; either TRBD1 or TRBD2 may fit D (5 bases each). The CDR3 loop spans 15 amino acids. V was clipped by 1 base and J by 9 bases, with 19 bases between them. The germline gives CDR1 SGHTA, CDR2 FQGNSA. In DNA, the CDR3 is TGTGCCAGCAGCTTAGAGGGCGGAGCAGGGAGCCGGCAGTACTTC. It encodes CASSLEGGAGSRQYF.

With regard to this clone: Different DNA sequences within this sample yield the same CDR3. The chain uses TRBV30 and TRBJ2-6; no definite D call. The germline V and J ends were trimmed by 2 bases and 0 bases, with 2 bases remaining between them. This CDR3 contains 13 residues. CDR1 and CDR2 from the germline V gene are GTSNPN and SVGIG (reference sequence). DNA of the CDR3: TGTGCCTGGAGTTCCTCTGGGGCCAACGTCCTGACTTTC. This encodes CAWSSSGANVLTF.

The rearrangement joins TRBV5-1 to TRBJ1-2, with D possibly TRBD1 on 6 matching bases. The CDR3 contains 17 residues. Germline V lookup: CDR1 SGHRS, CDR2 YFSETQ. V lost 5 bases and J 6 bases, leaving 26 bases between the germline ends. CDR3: CASRPQVWGGGEDGYTF. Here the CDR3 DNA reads TGCGCCAGCAGGCCGCAGGTCTGGGGGGGCGGAGAGGATGGCTACACCTTC. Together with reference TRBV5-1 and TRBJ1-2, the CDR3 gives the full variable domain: KAGVTQTPRYLIKTRGQQVTLSCSPISGHRSVSWYQQTPGQGLQFLFEYFSETQRNKGNFPGRFSGRQFSNSRSEMNVSTLELGDSALYLCASRPQVWGGGEDGYTFGSGTRLTVV.

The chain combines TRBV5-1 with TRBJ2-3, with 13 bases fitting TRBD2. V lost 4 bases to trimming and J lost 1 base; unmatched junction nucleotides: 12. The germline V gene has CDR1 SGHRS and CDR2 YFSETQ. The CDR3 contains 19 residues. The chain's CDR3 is CASSGGLAGKPTRTDTQYF. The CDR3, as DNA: TGCGCCAGCAGCGGGGGACTAGCGGGAAAGCCCACCCGCACAGATACGCAGTATTTT.

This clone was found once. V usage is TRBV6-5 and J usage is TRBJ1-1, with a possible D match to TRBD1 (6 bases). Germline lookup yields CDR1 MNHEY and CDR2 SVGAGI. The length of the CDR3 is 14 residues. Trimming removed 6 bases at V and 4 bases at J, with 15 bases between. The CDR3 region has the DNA TGTGCCAGCAGCCCAGGGGTTGGTGTCACTGAAGCTTTCTTT. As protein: CASSPGVGVTEAFF.

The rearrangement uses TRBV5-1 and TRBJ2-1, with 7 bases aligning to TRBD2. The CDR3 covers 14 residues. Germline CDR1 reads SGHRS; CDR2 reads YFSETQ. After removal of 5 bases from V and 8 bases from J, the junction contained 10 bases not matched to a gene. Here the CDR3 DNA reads TGCGCCAGCAGGGAAGCGGGGAATATAGATGAGCAGTTCTTC. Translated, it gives CASREAGNIDEQFF.

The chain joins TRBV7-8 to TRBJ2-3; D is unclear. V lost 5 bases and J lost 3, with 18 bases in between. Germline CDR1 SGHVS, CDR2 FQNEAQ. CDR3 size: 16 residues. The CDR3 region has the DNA TGTGCCAGCAGCCTACTCATCTTAGGATTAACAGATACGCAGTATTTT. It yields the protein CASSLLILGLTDTQYF.

The CDR3 bases are TGTGCCAGCAGTGAATTGGGGGGAGGGTGGTCCCCGGAGACCCAGTACTTC. Encoded protein: CASSELGGGWSPETQYF. This chain connects TRBV25-1 to TRBJ2-5, with 7 bases identical to TRBD2. V was pared by 1 base and J by 5 bases, with 13 bases of the junction left unmatched. Germline lookup yields CDR1 MGHDK and CDR2 SYGVNS. The CDR3 has 17 amino acids.

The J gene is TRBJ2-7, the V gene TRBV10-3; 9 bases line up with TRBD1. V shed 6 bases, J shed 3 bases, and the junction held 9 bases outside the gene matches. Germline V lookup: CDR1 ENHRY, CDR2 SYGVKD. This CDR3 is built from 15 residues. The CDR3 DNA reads TGTGCCATCAGCGAGGGACAGGGAGAATTCTACGAGCAGTACTTC. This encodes CAISEGQGEFYEQYF.

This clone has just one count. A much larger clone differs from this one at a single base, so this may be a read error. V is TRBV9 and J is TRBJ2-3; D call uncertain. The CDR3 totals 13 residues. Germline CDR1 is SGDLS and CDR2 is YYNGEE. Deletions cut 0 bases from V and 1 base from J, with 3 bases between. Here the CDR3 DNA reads TGTGCCAGCAGCGTAGGGCGCACAGATACGCAGTATTTT. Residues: CASSVGRTDTQYF.

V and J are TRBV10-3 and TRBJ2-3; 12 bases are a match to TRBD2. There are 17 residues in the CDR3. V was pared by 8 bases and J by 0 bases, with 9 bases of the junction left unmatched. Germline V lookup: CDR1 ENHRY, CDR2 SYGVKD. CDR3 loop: CAIQRTSGIISTDTQYF. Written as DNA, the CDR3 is TGTGCCATCCAAAGGACTAGCGGGATCATTAGCACAGATACGCAGTATTTT.

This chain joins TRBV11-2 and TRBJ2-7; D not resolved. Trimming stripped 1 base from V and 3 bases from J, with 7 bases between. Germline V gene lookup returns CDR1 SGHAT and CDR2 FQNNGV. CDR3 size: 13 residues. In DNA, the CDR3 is TGTGCCAGCAGCTTAGTAGACCTCTACGAGCAGTACTTC. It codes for CASSLVDLYEQYF.

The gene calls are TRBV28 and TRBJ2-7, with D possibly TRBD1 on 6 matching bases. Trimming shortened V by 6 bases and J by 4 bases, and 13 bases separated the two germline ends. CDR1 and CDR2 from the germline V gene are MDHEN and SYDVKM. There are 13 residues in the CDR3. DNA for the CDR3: TGTGCCAGCAGGACAGGAAGTGTTTACGAGCAGTACTTC. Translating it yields CASRTGSVYEQYF.

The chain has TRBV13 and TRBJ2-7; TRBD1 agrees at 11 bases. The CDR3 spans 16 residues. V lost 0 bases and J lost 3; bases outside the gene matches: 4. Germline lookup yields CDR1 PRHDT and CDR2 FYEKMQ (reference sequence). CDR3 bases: TGTGCCAGCAGCTTAGGCGGGACAGGGGGATACTACGAGCAGTACTTC. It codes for CASSLGGTGGYYEQYF.